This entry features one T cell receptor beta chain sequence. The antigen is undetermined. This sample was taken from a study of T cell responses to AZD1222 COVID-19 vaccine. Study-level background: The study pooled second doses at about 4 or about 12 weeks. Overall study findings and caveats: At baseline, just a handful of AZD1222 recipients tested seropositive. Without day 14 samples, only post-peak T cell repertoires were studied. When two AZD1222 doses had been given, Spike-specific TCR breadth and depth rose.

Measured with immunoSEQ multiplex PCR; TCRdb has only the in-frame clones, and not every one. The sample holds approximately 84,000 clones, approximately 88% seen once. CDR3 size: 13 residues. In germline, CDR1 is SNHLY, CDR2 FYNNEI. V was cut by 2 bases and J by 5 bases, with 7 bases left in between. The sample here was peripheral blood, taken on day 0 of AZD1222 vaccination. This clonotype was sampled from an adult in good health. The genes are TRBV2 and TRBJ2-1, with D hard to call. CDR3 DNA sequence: TGTGCCAGCAGTGAAAACCCAAACAATGAGCAGTTCTTC. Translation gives CASSENPNNEQFF. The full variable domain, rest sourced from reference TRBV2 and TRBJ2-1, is EPEVTQTPSHQVTQMGQEVILRCVPISNHLYFYWYRQILGQKVEFLVSFYNNEISEKSEIFDDQFSVERPDGSNFTLKIRSTKLEDSAMYFCASSENPNNEQFFGPGTRLTVL.